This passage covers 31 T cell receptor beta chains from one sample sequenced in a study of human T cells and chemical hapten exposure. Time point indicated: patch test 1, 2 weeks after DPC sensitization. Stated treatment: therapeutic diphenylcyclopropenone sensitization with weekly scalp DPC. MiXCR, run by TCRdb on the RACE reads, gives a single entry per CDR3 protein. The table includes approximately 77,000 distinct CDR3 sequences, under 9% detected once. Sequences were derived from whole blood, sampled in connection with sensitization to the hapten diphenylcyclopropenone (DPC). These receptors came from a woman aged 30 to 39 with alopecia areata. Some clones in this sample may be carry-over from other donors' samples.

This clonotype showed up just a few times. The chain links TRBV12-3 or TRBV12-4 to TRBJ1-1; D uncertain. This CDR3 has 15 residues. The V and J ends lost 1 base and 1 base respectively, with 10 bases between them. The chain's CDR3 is CASSLVREPNTEAFF. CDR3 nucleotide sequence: TGTGCCAGCAGTTTAGTTCGGGAGCCGAACACTGAAGCTTTCTTT.

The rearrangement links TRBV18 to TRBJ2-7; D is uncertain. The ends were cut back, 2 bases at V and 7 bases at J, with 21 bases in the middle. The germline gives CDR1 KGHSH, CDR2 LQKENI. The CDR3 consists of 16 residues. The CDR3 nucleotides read TGTGCCAGCTCACCAAAGCGACCCATTGTTCTCGGGGAGCAGTACTTC. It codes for CASSPKRPIVLGEQYF.

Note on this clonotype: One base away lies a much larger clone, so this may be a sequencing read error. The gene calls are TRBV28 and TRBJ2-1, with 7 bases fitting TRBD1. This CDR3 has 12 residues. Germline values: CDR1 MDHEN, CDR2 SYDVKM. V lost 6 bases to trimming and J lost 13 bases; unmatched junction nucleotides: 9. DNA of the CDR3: TGTGCCAGCAGGACAGGGTTTCGCGACCAGTTCTTC. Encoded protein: CASRTGFRDQFF.

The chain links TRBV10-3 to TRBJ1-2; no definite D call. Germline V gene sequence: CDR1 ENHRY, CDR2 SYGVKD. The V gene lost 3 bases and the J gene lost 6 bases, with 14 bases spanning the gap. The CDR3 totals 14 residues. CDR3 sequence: CAISDNDSVHGYTF. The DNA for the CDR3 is TGTGCCATCAGTGATAATGACTCCGTCCATGGCTACACCTTC.

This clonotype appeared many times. CDR3 sequence reads: CASSPAPTGSYGYTF. CDR3 DNA: TGTGCCAGCAGTCCCGCCCCGACAGGGAGTTATGGCTACACCTTC. The chain has TRBV6-5 and TRBJ1-2; 7 nucleotides line up with TRBD1. Trimming at V came to 5 bases and at J to 5 bases, leaving 11 bases not matched to a gene. This CDR3 contains 15 residues. The germline CDR1 and CDR2 sequences are MNHEY and SVGAGI.

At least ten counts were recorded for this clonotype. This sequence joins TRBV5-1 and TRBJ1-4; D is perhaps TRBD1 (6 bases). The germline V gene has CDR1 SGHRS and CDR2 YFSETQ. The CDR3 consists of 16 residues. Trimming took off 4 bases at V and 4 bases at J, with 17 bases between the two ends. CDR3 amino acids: CASSPGQPSRNEKLFF. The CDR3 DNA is TGCGCCAGCAGCCCAGGACAGCCGTCACGTAATGAAAAACTGTTTTTT.

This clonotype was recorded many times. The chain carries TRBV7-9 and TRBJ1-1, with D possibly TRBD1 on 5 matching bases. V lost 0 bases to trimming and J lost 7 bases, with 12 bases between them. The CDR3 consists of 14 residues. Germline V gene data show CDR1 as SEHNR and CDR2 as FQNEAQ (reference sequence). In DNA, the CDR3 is TGTGCCAGCAGCTTAGCGCCGGAGGGGATTGAAGCTTTCTTT. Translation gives CASSLAPEGIEAFF.

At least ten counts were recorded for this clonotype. The CDR3 region has the DNA TGTGCCAGCAGCTCTAGCGGGGGGGCCAGGGATACGCAGTATTTT. This encodes CASSSSGGARDTQYF. The J gene is TRBJ2-3, the V gene TRBV7-9; TRBD2 matches 12 bases. This CDR3 contains 15 residues. The V gene end was trimmed by 4 bases and the J gene end by 6 bases; junction bases not matched to a gene: 5. Germline values: CDR1 SEHNR, CDR2 FQNEAQ (reference sequence). Supplemented by reference TRBV7-9 and TRBJ2-3, the full variable domain reads DTGVSQNPRHKITKRGQNVTFRCDPISEHNRLYWYRQTLGQGPEFLTYFQNEAQLEKSRLLSDRFSAERPKGSFSTLEIQRTEQGDSAMYLCASSSSGGARDTQYFGPGTRLTVL.

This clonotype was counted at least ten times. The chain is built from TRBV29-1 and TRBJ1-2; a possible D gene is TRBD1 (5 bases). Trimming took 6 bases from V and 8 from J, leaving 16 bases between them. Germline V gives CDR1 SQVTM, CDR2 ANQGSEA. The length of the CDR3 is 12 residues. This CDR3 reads CSVWGEAEGYTF. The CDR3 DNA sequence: TGCAGCGTATGGGGGGAGGCGGAAGGCTACACCTTC. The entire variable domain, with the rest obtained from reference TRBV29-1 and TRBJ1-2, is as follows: SAVISQKPSRDICQRGTSLTIQCQVDSQVTMMFWYRQQPGQSLTLIATANQGSEATYESGFVIDKFPISRPNLTFSTLTVSNMSPEDSSIYLCSVWGEAEGYTFGSGTRLTVV.

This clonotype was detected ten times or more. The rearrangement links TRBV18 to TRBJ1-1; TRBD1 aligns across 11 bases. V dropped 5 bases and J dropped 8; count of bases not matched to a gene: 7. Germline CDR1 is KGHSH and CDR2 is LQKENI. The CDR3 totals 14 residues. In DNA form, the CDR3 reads TGTGCCAGCTCAGCCGGGACAGGGGGTCCGGAAGCTTTCTTT. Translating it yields CASSAGTGGPEAFF.

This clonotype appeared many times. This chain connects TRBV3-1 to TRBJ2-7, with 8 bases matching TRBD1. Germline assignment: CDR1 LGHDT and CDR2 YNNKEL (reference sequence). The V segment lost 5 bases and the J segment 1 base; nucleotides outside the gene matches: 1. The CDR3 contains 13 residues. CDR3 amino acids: CASSTGGSYEQYF. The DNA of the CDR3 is TGTGCCAGCAGCACAGGGGGATCCTACGAGCAGTACTTC.

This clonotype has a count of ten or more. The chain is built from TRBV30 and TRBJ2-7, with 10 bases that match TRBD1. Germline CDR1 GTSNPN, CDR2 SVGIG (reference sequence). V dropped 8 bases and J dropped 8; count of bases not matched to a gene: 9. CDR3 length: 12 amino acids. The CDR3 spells CARSRDRGKQYF. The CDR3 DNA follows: TGTGCCAGAAGCCGGGACAGGGGCAAGCAGTACTTC.

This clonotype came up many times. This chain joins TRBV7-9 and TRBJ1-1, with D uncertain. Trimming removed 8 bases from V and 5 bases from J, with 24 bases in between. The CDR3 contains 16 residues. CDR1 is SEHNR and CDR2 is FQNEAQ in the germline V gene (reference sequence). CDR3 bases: TGTGCCAGCGCTCCCGAGAGGCTGCGGGGTGGGACTGAAGCTTTCTTT. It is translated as CASAPERLRGGTEAFF.

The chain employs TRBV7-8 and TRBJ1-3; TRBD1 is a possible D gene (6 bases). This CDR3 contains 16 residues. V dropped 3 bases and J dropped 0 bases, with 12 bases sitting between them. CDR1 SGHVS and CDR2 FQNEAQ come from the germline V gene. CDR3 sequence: CASSFGGSSSGNTIYF. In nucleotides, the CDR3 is TGTGCCAGCAGCTTTGGGGGCTCGAGCTCTGGAAACACCATATATTTT.

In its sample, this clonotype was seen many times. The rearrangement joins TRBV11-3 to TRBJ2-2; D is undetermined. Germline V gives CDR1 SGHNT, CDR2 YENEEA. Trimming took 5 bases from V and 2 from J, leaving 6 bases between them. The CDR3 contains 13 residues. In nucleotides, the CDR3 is TGTGCCAGCAGCGCCCATAACACCGGGGAGCTGTTTTTT. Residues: CASSAHNTGELFF.

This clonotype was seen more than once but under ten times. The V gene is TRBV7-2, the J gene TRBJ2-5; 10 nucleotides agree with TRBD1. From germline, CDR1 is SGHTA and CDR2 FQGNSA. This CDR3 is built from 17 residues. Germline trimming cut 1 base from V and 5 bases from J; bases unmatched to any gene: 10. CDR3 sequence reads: CASSLGATDRGYETQYF. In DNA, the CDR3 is TGTGCCAGCAGCTTAGGGGCGACGGACAGGGGGTATGAGACCCAGTACTTC.

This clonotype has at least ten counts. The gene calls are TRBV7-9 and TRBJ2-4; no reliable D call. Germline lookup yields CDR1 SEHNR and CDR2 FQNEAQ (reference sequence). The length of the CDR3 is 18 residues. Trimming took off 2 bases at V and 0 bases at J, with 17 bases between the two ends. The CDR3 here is CASSLFRQSTLAKNIQYF. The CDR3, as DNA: TGTGCCAGCAGCTTATTCCGGCAGTCTACCCTAGCCAAAAACATTCAGTACTTC.

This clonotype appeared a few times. CDR3 bases: TGTGCCAGCTCACTTCCAAGCGGGGGGGTCTACGAGCAGTACTTC. Translating it yields CASSLPSGGVYEQYF. The V call is TRBV18, the J call TRBJ2-7; 10 nucleotides align to TRBD2. The CDR3 has 15 amino acids. Germline lookup yields CDR1 KGHSH and CDR2 LQKENI. V dropped 4 bases and J dropped 3; count of bases not matched to a gene: 6. The full variable domain, completed using reference TRBV18 and TRBJ2-7, is NAGVMQNPRHLVRRRGQEARLRCSPMKGHSHVYWYRQLPEEGLKFMVYLQKENIIDESGMPKERFSAEFPKEGPSILRIQQVVRGDSAAYFCASSLPSGGVYEQYFGPGTRLTVT.

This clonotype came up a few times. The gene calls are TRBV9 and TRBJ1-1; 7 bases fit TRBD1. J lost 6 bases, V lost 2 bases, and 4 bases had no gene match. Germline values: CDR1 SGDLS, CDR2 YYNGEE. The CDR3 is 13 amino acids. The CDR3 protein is CASSVVGGAEAFF. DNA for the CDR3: TGTGCCAGCAGCGTCGTAGGGGGCGCTGAAGCTTTCTTT.

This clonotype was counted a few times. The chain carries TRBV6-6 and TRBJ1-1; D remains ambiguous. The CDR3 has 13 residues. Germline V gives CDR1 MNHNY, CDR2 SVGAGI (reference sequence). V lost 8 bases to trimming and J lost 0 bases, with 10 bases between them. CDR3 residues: CASRPAMNTEAFF. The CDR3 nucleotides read TGTGCCAGCCGCCCAGCCATGAACACTGAAGCTTTCTTT.

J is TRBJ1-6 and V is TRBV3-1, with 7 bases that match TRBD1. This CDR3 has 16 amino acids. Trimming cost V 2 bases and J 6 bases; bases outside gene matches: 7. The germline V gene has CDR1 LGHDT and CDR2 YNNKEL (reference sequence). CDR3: CASSQRGGVGNSPLHF. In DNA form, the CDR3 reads TGTGCCAGCAGCCAAAGAGGGGGCGTGGGTAATTCACCCCTCCACTTT.

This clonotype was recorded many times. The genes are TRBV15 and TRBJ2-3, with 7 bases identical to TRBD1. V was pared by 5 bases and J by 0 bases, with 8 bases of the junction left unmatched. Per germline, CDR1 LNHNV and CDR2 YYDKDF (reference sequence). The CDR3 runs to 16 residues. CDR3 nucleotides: TGTGCCACCAGCGGATACAGGGGCGGTAGCACAGATACGCAGTATTTT. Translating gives CATSGYRGGSTDTQYF.

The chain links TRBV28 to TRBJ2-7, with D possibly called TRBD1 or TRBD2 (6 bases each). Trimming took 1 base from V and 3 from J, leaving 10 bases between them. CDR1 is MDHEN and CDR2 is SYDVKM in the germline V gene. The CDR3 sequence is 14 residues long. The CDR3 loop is CASSLSGAGYEQYF. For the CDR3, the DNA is TGTGCCAGCAGTTTATCGGGGGCCGGCTACGAGCAGTACTTC.

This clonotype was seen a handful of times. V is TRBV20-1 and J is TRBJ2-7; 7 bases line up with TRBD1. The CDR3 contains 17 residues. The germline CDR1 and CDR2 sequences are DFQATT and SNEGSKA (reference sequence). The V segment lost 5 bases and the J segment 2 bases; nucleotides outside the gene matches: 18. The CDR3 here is CSAQPDIRTGQPYEQYF. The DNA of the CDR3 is TGCAGTGCTCAGCCCGATATTAGGACGGGACAGCCCTACGAGCAGTACTTC.

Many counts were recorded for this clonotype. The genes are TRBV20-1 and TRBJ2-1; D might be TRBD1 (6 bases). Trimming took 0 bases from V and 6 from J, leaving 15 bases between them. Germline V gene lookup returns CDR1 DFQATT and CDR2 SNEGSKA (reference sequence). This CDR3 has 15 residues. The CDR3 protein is CSARDRAGAGNEQFF. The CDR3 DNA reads TGCAGTGCTAGAGATCGGGCAGGGGCCGGCAATGAGCAGTTCTTC.

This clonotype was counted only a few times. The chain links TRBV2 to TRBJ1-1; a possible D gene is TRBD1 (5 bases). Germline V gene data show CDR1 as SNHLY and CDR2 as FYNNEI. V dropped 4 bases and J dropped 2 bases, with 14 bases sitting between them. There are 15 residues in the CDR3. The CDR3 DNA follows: TGTGCCAGCAGTGTCCGGGGGGTGGCTAACACTGAAGCTTTCTTT. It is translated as CASSVRGVANTEAFF.

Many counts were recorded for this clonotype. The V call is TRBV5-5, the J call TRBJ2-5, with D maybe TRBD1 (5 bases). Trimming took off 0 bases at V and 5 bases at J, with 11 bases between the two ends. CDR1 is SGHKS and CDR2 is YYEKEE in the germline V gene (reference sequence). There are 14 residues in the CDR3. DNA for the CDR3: TGTGCCAGCAGCTTGGCCCCGACAGACGAGACCCAGTACTTC. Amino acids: CASSLAPTDETQYF. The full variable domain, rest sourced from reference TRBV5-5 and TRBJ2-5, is DAGVTQSPTHLIKTRGQQVTLRCSPISGHKSVSWYQQVLGQGPQFIFQYYEKEERGRGNFPDRFSARQFPNYSSELNVNALLLGDSALYLCASSLAPTDETQYFGPGTRLLVL.

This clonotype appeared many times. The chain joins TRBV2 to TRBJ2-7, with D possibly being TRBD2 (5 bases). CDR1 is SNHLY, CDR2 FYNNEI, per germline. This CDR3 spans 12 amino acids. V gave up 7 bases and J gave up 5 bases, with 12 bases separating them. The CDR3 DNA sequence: TGTGCCAGCATCGGGGATGGGGACGAGCAGTACTTC. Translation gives CASIGDGDEQYF.

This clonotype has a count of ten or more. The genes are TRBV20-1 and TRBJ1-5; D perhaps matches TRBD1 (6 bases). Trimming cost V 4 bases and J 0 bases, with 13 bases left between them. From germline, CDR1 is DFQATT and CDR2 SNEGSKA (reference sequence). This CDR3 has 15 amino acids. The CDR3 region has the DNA TGCAGTGCTAAGACAGGACCCCATAGCAATCAGCCCCAGCATTTT. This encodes CSAKTGPHSNQPQHF.

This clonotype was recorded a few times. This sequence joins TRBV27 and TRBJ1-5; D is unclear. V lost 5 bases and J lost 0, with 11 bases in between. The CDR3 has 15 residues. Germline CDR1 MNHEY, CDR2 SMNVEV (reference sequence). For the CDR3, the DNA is TGTGCCAGCAGTCCCTCCCGATATAGCAATCAGCCCCAGCATTTT. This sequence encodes CASSPSRYSNQPQHF.

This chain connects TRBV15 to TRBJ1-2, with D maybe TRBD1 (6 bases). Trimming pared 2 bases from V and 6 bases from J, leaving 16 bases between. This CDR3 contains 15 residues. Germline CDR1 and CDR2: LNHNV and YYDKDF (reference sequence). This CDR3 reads CATSRTITGLDGYTF. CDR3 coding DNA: TGTGCCACCAGCAGAACAATAACAGGGTTGGATGGCTACACCTTC.